This T cell receptor (beta chain) was obtained from a study of regulatory T cells in long-lasting Graves disease. Study-wide findings and caveats: Favored usage of TRBV28, TRBJ1-2 and TRBJ2-5 was recorded in persistent disease. Relative to newly diagnosed Graves' patients, persistent ones had lower TCR diversity.

Building the TCR beta libraries relied on iRepertoire HTBI primers, and CDR3 regions underwent Arm-PCR. MiXCR, applied by TCRdb to the multiplex PCR reads, yields one record per CDR3 protein. This sample has around 400,000 distinct CDR3 sequences, with about a quarter found just once. By sample share, this clonotype is medium-sized (0.01 to 0.1%). The antigen remains unidentified. The CDR3 is 15 residues long. V trimming: 5 bases; J trimming: 2 bases; junction bases outside the gene matches: 4. Germline V lookup: CDR1 MNHNS, CDR2 SASEGT. As for time point: persistent/refractory GD, antithyroid drugs over 5 years with positive TRAb. PBMC-extracted RNA yielded the TCR library. Graves' disease diagnoses used American Thyroid Association guidelines.

The sequencing used peripheral blood mononuclear cells (PBMCs), collected when the disease was refractory, from a patient treated with antithyroid drugs. This clonotype was obtained from a female donor with Graves disease. The rearrangement links TRBV6-1 to TRBJ2-1, with 9 nucleotides matching TRBD2. The CDR3 sequence: CASSKLAGTYNEQFF. The CDR3 nucleotides are TGTGCCAGCAGTAAGCTAGCGGGGACCTACAATGAGCAGTTCTTC.